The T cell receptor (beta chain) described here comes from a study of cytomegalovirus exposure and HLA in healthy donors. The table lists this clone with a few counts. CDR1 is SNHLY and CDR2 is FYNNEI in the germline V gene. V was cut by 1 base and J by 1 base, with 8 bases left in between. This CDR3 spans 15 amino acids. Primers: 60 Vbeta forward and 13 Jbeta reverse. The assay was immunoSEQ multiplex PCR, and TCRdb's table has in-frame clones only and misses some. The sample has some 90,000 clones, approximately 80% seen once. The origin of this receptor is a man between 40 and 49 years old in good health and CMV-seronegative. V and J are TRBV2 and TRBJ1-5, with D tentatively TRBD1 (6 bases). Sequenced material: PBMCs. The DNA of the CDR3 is TGTGCCAGCAGTGAAGAAAGGGGGAGCAATCAGCCCCAGCATTTT. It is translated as CASSEERGSNQPQHF. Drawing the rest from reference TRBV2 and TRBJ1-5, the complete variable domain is EPEVTQTPSHQVTQMGQEVILRCVPISNHLYFYWYRQILGQKVEFLVSFYNNEISEKSEIFDDQFSVERPDGSNFTLKIRSTKLEDSAMYFCASSEERGSNQPQHFGDGTRLSIL.